These 7 T cell receptor beta chains originate from one sample sequenced in a study of blood T cell repertoires in COVID-19. The protocol was immunoSEQ multiplex PCR, while the TCRdb copy is restricted to in-frame clones and leaves out a portion. The table records roughly 260,000 clones, roughly 85% of them present only once. Source material: PBMCs or T cells enriched from blood (not recorded which). The receptors derive from a woman aged 50 to 60 who had recovered from COVID-19.

The chain uses TRBV5-8 and TRBJ1-2, with 8 nucleotides matching TRBD1. Germline values: CDR1 SGHTS, CDR2 YDEGEE. Unmatched junction bases numbered 7, after V lost 4 bases and J lost 5 bases. The CDR3 covers 14 residues. The CDR3 DNA follows: TGTGCCAGCAGCCTACAGGGGGTTGCATATGGCTACACCTTC. It is translated as CASSLQGVAYGYTF. Complete variable domain (other parts from reference TRBV5-8 and TRBJ1-2): EAGVTQSPTHLIKTRGQQATLRCSPISGHTSVYWYQQALGLGLQFLLWYDEGEERNRGNFPPRFSGRQFPNYSSELNVNALELEDSALYLCASSLQGVAYGYTFGSGTRLTVV.

The chain has TRBV25-1 and TRBJ1-2, with D possibly matching TRBD1 (5 bases). The CDR3 has 14 amino acids. Trimming removed 6 bases from V and 4 bases from J, with 15 bases in between. Per germline, CDR1 MGHDK and CDR2 SYGVNS. This chain's CDR3 is CASRRTGESYGYTF. The DNA for the CDR3 is TGTGCCAGCAGGCGGACGGGGGAGAGCTATGGCTACACCTTC.

The chain combines TRBV7-8 with TRBJ1-5, with a weak D call TRBD1 (5 bases). The CDR3 totals 16 residues. Trimming shortened V by 4 bases and J by 1 base, and 14 bases separated the two germline ends. Germline values: CDR1 SGHVS, CDR2 FQNEAQ. The CDR3 reads CASSWRGGKSNQPQHF. In DNA, the CDR3 is TGTGCCAGCAGCTGGAGGGGAGGTAAAAGCAATCAGCCCCAGCATTTT.

The chain uses TRBV7-9 and TRBJ2-7, with D perhaps TRBD2 (6 bases). The CDR3 has 15 residues. Per germline, CDR1 SEHNR and CDR2 FQNEAQ (reference sequence). Trimming took off 5 bases at V and 6 bases at J, with 20 bases between the two ends. The chain's CDR3 is CASSVLGGGIIEQYF. CDR3 coding DNA: TGTGCCAGCAGCGTCCTTGGGGGAGGAATTATCGAGCAGTACTTC. The complete variable domain, with remaining parts taken from reference TRBV7-9 and TRBJ2-7, reads DTGVSQNPRHKITKRGQNVTFRCDPISEHNRLYWYRQTLGQGPEFLTYFQNEAQLEKSRLLSDRFSAERPKGSFSTLEIQRTEQGDSAMYLCASSVLGGGIIEQYFGPGTRLTVT.

The J gene is TRBJ1-2, the V gene TRBV9; D not certain. Germline V lookup: CDR1 SGDLS, CDR2 YYNGEE. With 0 bases removed from V and 1 base from J, the gap between germline ends came to 7 bases. This CDR3 contains 14 residues. CDR3: CASSVVSVNYGYTF. DNA for the CDR3: TGTGCCAGCAGCGTAGTGTCTGTTAACTATGGCTACACCTTC.

This clone was found once. This chain uses TRBV5-1 with TRBJ2-3; 10 positions match TRBD1. The CDR3 loop spans 15 amino acids. Germline V lookup: CDR1 SGHRS, CDR2 YFSETQ. After removal of 6 bases from V and 4 bases from J, the junction contained 8 bases not matched to a gene. CDR3 sequence (DNA): TGCGCCAGCACCTGGGGGACAGGGGTGGCAGATACGCAGTATTTT. Protein: CASTWGTGVADTQYF.

This rearrangement joins TRBV7-9 to TRBJ1-5, with D possibly TRBD1 on 6 matching bases. This CDR3 contains 15 residues. CDR1 SEHNR and CDR2 FQNEAQ come from the germline V gene (reference sequence). Trimming removed 6 bases at V and 4 bases at J, with 16 bases between. CDR3 DNA: TGTGCCAGCAGGGGGGGGGCTGAGGGAAATCAGCCCCAGCATTTT. It codes for CASRGGAEGNQPQHF.